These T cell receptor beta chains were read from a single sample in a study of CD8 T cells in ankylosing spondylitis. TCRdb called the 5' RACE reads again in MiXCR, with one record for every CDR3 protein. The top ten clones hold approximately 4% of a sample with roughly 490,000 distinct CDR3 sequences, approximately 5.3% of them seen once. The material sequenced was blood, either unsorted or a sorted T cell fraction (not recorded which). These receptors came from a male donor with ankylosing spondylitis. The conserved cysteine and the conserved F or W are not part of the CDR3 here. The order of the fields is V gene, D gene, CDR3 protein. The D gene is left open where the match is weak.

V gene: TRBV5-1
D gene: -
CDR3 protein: ASYPDGNQETQY

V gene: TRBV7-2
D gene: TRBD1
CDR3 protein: ASSYRTGISEQY

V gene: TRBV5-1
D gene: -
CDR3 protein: ASNPGRAYGYT

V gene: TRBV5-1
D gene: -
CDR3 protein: ASSFTGNSYNEQF

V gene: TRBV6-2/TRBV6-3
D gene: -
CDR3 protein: ASSDYRDQPQH

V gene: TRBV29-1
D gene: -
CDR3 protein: SVVRGAETQY

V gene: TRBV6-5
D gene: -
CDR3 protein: ASSYEATSTDTQY

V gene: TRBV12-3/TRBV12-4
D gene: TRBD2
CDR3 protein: ASSDSGRAQETQY

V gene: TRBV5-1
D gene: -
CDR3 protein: ASSSLLGNEQF

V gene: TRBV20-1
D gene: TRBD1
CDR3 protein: SARDPRTGGSYEQY

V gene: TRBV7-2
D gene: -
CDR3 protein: ASSLEPSEQPQH

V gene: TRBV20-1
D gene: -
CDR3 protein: SARLPIQDFYGYT

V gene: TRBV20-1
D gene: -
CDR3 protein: SARERIYNEQF

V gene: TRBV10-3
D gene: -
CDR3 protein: AISESPQAYNEQF

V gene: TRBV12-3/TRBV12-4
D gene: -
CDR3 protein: ASIDTTTDTQY

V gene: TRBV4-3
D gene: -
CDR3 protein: ASSQHRVSETQY

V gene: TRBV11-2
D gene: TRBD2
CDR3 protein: ASSLIVGLAADTQY

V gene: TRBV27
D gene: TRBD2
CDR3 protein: ASSRLAGGPRGNEQF

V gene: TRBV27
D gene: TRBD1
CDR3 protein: ASRNRTGHGYT

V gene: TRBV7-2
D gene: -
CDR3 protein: ASSWTEGNEQF

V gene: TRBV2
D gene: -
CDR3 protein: ATQGLGTDTQY

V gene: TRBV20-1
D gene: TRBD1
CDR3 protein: SAATGTGPFYGYT

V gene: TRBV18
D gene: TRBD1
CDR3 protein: ASSPLQGPNYEQY

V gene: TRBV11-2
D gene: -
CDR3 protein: ASSLWGHYNSSLH

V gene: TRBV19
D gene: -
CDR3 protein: ASSMEMRYEQY

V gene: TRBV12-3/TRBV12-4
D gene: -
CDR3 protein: ASSFSNFYGYT

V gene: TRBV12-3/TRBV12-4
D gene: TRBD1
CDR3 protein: ASSLRTGATYEQY

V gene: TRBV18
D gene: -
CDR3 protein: ASSPGLTNYGYT

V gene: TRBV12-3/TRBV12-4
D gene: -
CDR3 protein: ASSLPHTEAF

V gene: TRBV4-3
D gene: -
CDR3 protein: ASSQAFIVAGELF

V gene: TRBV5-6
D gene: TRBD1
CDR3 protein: ASSLDRGQGVYGYT

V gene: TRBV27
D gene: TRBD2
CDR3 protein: ASKSGRASTDTQY

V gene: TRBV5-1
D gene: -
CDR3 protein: ASSFGADEELF

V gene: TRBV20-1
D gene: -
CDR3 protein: CARDHLATFYGYT

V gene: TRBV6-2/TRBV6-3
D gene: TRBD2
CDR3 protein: ASRRRTSGLKADTQY